These T cell receptor beta chains were read from a single sample in a study of T cells in Graves' hyperthyroidism and ophthalmopathy. TCRdb called the multiplex PCR reads again in MiXCR, with one record for every CDR3 protein. The sample has around 300,000 distinct CDR3 sequences, over 20% seen once. Material: blood. Receptor source: a young man with Graves' ophthalmopathy. Each CDR3 is given with its conserved first and last residue. Fields, in order: clone size, V gene, D gene, J gene, CDR3 protein, CDR3 DNA. D genes are given only for firm matches. Size values are once, few and many counts, or a class for expanded clones, and some rows have none.

many,TRBV28,TRBD1,TRBJ2-7,CASSAPWTGIYEQYF,TGTGCCAGCAGTGCACCCTGGACAGGGATCTACGAGCAGTACTTC
.,TRBV5-8,TRBD2,TRBJ2-1,CASSKPSGRALGDEQFF,TGTGCCAGCAGCAAGCCTAGCGGGAGGGCCTTAGGCGATGAGCAGTTCTTC
many,TRBV2,.,TRBJ1-5,CASSQAEGTQPQHF,TGTGCCAGCAGTCAAGCAGAGGGGACCCAGCCCCAGCATTTT
few,TRBV28,.,TRBJ1-4,CASVSPQGTNEKLFF,TGTGCCAGCGTCTCCCCCCAGGGAACTAATGAAAAACTGTTTTTT
few,TRBV15,TRBD1,TRBJ1-4,CATSRESQGASGIGKLFF,TGTGCCACCAGCAGAGAGAGTCAGGGGGCCTCGGGTATCGGAAAACTGTTTTTT
many,TRBV20-1,.,TRBJ2-7,CSATEPSSSYEQYF,TGCAGTGCAACAGAGCCGTCGAGCTCCTACGAGCAGTACTTC
.,TRBV7-6,.,TRBJ1-2,CASSPIGPRQGYTF,TGTGCCAGCAGCCCCATAGGGCCTAGACAGGGCTACACCTTC
.,TRBV7-9,TRBD2,TRBJ2-5,CASQLAGGIQETQYF,TGTGCCAGCCAACTAGCGGGAGGCATCCAAGAGACCCAGTACTTC
.,TRBV29-1,TRBD2,TRBJ2-5,CSVEDTLAGMGEETQYF,TGCAGCGTTGAAGATACCTTAGCGGGAATGGGGGAAGAGACCCAGTACTTC
.,TRBV7-7,TRBD2,TRBJ2-1,CASSSRLAGVDEQFF,TGTGCTAGCAGCTCTAGACTAGCGGGAGTGGATGAGCAGTTCTTC
many,TRBV20-1,.,TRBJ2-5,CSARAGGSPETQYF,TGCAGTGCTAGAGCCGGTGGGAGTCCGGAGACCCAGTACTTC
.,TRBV7-9,TRBD1,TRBJ1-1,CASSFTRGLSEAFF,TGTGCCAGCAGCTTCACCAGGGGGCTATCTGAAGCTTTCTTT
many,TRBV20-1,.,TRBJ1-1,CSASQPGGVGEAFF,TGCAGTGCTAGCCAACCAGGAGGGGTAGGTGAAGCTTTCTTT
few,TRBV27,TRBD1,TRBJ2-7,CASRTGRYEQYF,TGTGCCAGCAGGACAGGGCGGTACGAGCAGTACTTC
.,TRBV11-1,.,TRBJ2-5,CASSLDVHQETQYF,TGTGCCAGCAGCTTAGATGTCCACCAAGAGACCCAGTACTTC
many,TRBV28,.,TRBJ1-5,CADSVQGSSQPQHF,TGTGCCGACAGTGTACAGGGTTCGAGTCAGCCCCAGCATTTT
many,TRBV6-5,.,TRBJ1-6,CASSYFDSSSYNSPLHF,TGTGCCAGCAGTTACTTCGACAGTAGCTCCTATAATTCACCCCTCCACTTT
few,TRBV28,TRBD1,TRBJ1-1,CASSRDRAATEAFF,TGTGCCAGCAGTAGGGACAGGGCGGCCACTGAAGCTTTCTTT
once,TRBV10-3,TRBD1,TRBJ1-1,CAISARDREAFF,TGTGCCATCAGTGCCCGGGACAGGGAAGCTTTCTTT
.,TRBV9,.,TRBJ2-3,CASSPEIRTDTQYF,TGTGCCAGCAGCCCTGAAATACGCACAGATACGCAGTATTTT
few,TRBV3-1,TRBD2,TRBJ2-7,CASSKALAAATGDEQYF,TGTGCCAGCAGCAAGGCACTAGCGGCAGCCACCGGGGACGAGCAGTACTTC
.,TRBV9,TRBD2,TRBJ2-3,CASSSRPGGSGADTQYF,TGTGCCAGCAGCTCGCGGCCTGGCGGGAGTGGTGCAGATACGCAGTATTTT
many,TRBV2,TRBD2,TRBJ2-1,CASSKNRLAGIYEQFF,TGTGCCAGCAGCAAAAATAGACTAGCGGGAATCTATGAGCAGTTCTTC
few,TRBV12-5,.,TRBJ2-1,CASGSGGSSSYNEQFF,TGTGCTAGTGGTTCCGGCGGGTCCAGCTCCTACAATGAGCAGTTCTTC
.,TRBV18,TRBD2,TRBJ2-1,CASSQRTSGTNEQFF,TGTGCCAGCTCTCAGAGGACTAGCGGGACTAATGAGCAGTTCTTC
many,TRBV28,TRBD2,TRBJ2-5,CASSRTSERETQYF,TGTGCCAGCAGTCGGACTAGCGAACGAGAGACCCAGTACTTC
many,TRBV2,.,TRBJ2-1,CASGGYNEQFF,TGTGCCAGCGGGGGCTACAATGAGCAGTTCTTC
.,TRBV7-9,.,TRBJ1-2,CASSSDRTSNYGYTF,TGTGCCAGCAGCTCGGACAGAACTTCTAACTATGGCTACACCTTC
few,TRBV7-2,TRBD2,TRBJ2-1,CASSLRGSNYNEQFF,TGTGCCAGCAGCTTACGCGGGAGTAATTACAATGAGCAGTTCTTC
.,TRBV7-2,.,TRBJ2-1,CASSLVRGSYNEQFF,TGTGCCAGCAGCTTAGTGAGGGGGTCCTACAATGAGCAGTTCTTC
many,TRBV11-2,.,TRBJ2-5,CASSLGHGETQYF,TGTGCCAGCAGCTTAGGTCATGGAGAGACCCAGTACTTC
many,TRBV5-1,.,TRBJ1-1,CASSPQDKMNTEAFF,TGCGCCAGCAGCCCCCAGGACAAGATGAACACTGAAGCTTTCTTT
.,TRBV14,.,TRBJ2-1,CASSQSGFSYNEQFF,TGTGCCAGCAGCCAGAGCGGGTTCTCCTACAATGAGCAGTTCTTC
few,TRBV5-1,TRBD1,TRBJ2-1,CASSFLPGQGSGNEQFF,TGCGCCAGCAGCTTCTTACCAGGACAGGGGAGTGGAAATGAGCAGTTCTTC